This T cell receptor (beta chain) was recovered during a study of blood T cell repertoires in COVID-19. Study-level background: Sites in the United States, Italy and Spain provided acute and convalescent COVID-19 samples. PBMCs, B-cell-depleted T cells, or T cells provided the cDNA or gDNA that made up the material.

Germline V gives CDR1 ENHRY, CDR2 SYGVKD. J was trimmed by 0 bases and V by 10 bases; bases with no gene match: 15. The CDR3 runs 16 residues. Original methodology: Reference gene primer amplification in the assay estimated nucleated cell counts. TCRdb keeps only in-frame clones here, not all; method: immunoSEQ multiplex PCR. V and J calls and clone size are given by that table; D and trimming were obtained from the DNA. The data contain 200,000 to 300,000 clones, 70% to 90% of them singletons. This receptor was identified in a woman between 25 and 40 years old who had recovered from COVID-19. The specimen sequenced was peripheral blood. The chain uses TRBV10-3 and TRBJ2-7, with 7 bases identical to TRBD2. CDR3 amino acids: CATSNFLAVASYEQYF. The CDR3 region has the DNA TGTGCCACGTCAAACTTCCTAGCGGTCGCCTCCTACGAGCAGTACTTC.